This T cell receptor (beta chain) was recorded in a study of control samples from healthy donors and cancer patients. TCRdb keeps only in-frame clones here, not all; method: immunoSEQ multiplex PCR. In the table there are roughly 180,000 clones, 94% of which are singletons. The CDR3 totals 13 residues. Germline CDR1 is MGHRA and CDR2 is YSYEKL. The V end was cut by 4 bases, the J end by 3 bases, with 10 bases between. J is TRBJ2-7 and V is TRBV4-1, with TRBD1 as a possible D gene (6 bases). The source material was blood. This sequence was found in a woman between 18 and 30 years old in good health. As DNA, the CDR3 is TGCGCCAGCAGCCCAGGGGTTGTCTACGAGCAGTACTTC. Protein sequence: CASSPGVVYEQYF.